This paragraph reports one TCR beta chain. CDR3 length equals 11 residues. V was cut by 0 bases and J by 11 bases, with 11 bases left in between. Germline assignment: CDR1 GTSNPN and CDR2 SVGIG (reference sequence). These data are taken from a study of blood T cell repertoires in COVID-19. Libraries were prepared by immunoSEQ multiplex PCR; TCRdb keeps only in-frame clonotypes and omits some of them. The table has some 270,000 clones, 89% seen once; the top ten hold less than 2.5%. Sample: peripheral blood. The rearrangement joins TRBV30 to TRBJ2-7, with D possibly matching TRBD1 (5 bases). The TCR originated in a man in his fifties or sixties with acute or convalescent COVID-19. The CDR3 DNA reads as TGTGCCTGGAGTGTGGGGCCCCAGGAGTACTTC. Translating it yields CAWSVGPQEYF.